This TCR beta chain came from a study of blood T cell repertoires in COVID-19 (dated by TCRdb to 2019 to 2021). With respect to the entire study: Samples from collaborators originated in the United States, Italy and Spain and spanned both the acute and convalescent phases of COVID-19. The material from the prospective study consisted of cDNA or gDNA derived from T cells, B-cell-depleted T cells, or PBMCs. Deeply sampled blood TCRbeta repertoires from subjects exposed to, actively infected with, or recovered from COVID-19 were included in the dataset. A freely available public database, intended as a resource for researchers studying the immune response to SARS-CoV-2, is where the repertoires were released. The samples were drawn from the first 160 participants of the ongoing ImmuneRACE study and from some 1,300 subjects provided by 6 global collaborators. The sample metadata nearly always contained a de-identified subject ID, COVID-19 status, age in years and sex. Where available, HLA class I and class II types were obtained from metadata supplied by the sample provider rather than from assay-based typing.

The immunoSEQ Assay, a bias-controlled multiplex PCR, was used to amplify TCRbeta CDR3 regions from genomic DNA. In the authors' own workflow: The number of nucleated cells in each sample was estimated by amplification of reference gene primers within the assay. To quantify the absolute abundance of each unique TCRbeta CDR3 rearrangement, sequence reads were collapsed and filtered. Productive Simpson clonality was computed per sample as the square root of Simpson's diversity index over productive rearrangements. The source is immuneACCESS, and TCRdb retained only in-frame sequences with V and J called. Part of the clones is not carried over; for the studies checked, unresolved V genes explain less than half of this, and the remainder is unexplained. V and J calls and clone size are as listed in that table; D and trimming were resolved from the DNA. The sample table contains about 100,000 clones; only one count was recorded for over 65% of them. Together, the top ten hold 13% of the sample.

Unmatched junction bases come to 7, with V trimmed by 4 bases and J by 4 bases. From a lookup of the germline V gene, CDR1 and CDR2 are SNHLY and FYNNEI. From the cysteine up to the phenylalanine, the CDR3 has a length of 16 residues. This entry keeps only the CDR3 DNA: 48 bases, framed from base 1. Worth noting for this clone: Which antigen it targets is not known. Within one base of it there is no much larger clone, and no base qualities were kept.

Whole blood was collected in K2EDTA tubes by collaborating institutions according to the institutions' own protocols. Collaborator samples were shipped for TCRbeta analysis as frozen whole blood, isolated PBMCs, or DNA extracted from either sample type. Study-level results and caveats: The quantity of clinical and demographic metadata differed by source and by participant and was supplied without curation.

The sequenced material came from peripheral blood. The sequence joins TRBV2 to TRBJ2-5, with 12 bases in between that match TRBD2. The origin of this receptor is a human donor in a cohort sampled during active COVID-19. DNA sequence: TGTGCCAGCAGTGGGGCTAGCGGGGGGGCTGGAGAGACCCAGTACTTC. Translated, this is CASSGASGGAGETQYF.